This T cell receptor (beta chain) was sequenced during a study of CXCR3-negative and CXCR3-positive naive CD8 T cells. As for the study in general: TRB reads totalled about 140 million, about 1.5 +/- 0.3 million per library.

In preparing the TRB cDNA libraries, 5' RACE with UMI labels was used. From the 5' RACE reads, TCRdb lists one entry per CDR3 protein and no DNA. Its table records thousands of distinct CDR3 sequences. The germline V gene encodes CDR1 SGDLS and CDR2 YYNGEE. This CDR3 is 17 amino acids long. Of note for this clonotype: Its antigen is not identified.

Study-wide findings and caveats: Once cells were cryopreserved, CXCR3 expression went down partly, and most assays used fresh PBMCs. Naive cells with CXCR3 showed TRB CDR3s that were more hydrophobic than those in CXCR3-negative naive cells. The study found comparably high diversity in both naive subsets and much lower diversity in memory CD8+ cells.

Sequenced sample: naive CXCR3- CD8+ T cells from blood. Regarding subset: CD45RO-CCR7+CD27+CD95- naive CD8+ T cells lacking CXCR3 (TNR3-). The chain employs TRBV9 and TRBJ2-3; TCRdb gives TRBD2 as the D gene, but with no DNA this cannot be confirmed. The sequence was obtained from a human donor in good health. Some clones in this sample may be carry-over from other donors' samples. CDR3 loop: CASSVFSGTSGTDTQYF.